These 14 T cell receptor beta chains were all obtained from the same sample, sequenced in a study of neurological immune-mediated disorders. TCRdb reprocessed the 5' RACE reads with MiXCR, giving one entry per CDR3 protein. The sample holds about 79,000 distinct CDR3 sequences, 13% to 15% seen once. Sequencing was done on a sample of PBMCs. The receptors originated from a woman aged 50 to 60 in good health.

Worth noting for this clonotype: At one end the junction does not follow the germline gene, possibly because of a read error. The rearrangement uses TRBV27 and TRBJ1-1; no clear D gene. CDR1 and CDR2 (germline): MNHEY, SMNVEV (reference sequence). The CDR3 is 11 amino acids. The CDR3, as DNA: TGTGCCAGCAGTGAAGAAACTGTAGCTTTCTTT. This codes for CASSEETVAFF.

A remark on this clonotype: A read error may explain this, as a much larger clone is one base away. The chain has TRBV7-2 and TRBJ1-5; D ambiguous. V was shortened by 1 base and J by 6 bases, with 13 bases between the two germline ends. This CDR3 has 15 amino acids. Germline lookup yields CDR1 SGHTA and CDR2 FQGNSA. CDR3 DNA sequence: TGTGCCAGCAGCTTAGGACATGGGGTTACTCAGCCCCAGCATTTT. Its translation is CASSLGHGVTQPQHF.

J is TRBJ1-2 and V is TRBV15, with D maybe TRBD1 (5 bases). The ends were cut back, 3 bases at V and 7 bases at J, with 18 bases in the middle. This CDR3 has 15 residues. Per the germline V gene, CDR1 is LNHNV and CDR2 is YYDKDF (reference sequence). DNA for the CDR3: TGTGCCACCAGCAGCCCCATGAAAGGGGCGGGTGGCTACACCTTC. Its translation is CATSSPMKGAGGYTF.

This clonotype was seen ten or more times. The CDR3 DNA follows: TGCAGTGCTAGAGACCATACCGGGACAGGGGCCGGCGGCTACACCTTC. Residues: CSARDHTGTGAGGYTF. The genes are TRBV20-1 and TRBJ1-2; 10 positions agree with TRBD1. The CDR3 is 16 residues long. Germline CDR1 is DFQATT and CDR2 is SNEGSKA (reference sequence). Trimming cost V 0 bases and J 8 bases; bases outside gene matches: 12.

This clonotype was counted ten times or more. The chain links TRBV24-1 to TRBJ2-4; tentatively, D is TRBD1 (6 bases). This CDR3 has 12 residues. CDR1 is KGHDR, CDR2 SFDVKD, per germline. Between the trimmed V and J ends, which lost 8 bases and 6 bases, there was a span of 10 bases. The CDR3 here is CATKGEGNIQYF. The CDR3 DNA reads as TGTGCCACCAAGGGGGAAGGAAACATTCAGTACTTC.

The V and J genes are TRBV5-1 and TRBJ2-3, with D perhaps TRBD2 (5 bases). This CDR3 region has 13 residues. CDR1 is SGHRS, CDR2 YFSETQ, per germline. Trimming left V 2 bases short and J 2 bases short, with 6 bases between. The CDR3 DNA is TGCGCCAGCAGCTTTGGACTCACAGATACGCAGTATTTT. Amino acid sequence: CASSFGLTDTQYF.

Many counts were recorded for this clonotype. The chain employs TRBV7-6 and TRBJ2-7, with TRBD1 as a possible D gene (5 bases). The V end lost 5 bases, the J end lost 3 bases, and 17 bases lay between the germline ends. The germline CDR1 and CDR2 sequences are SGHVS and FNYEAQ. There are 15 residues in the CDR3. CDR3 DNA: TGTGCCAGCAGCCTAGGGGTGGGCGGTATCTACGAGCAGTACTTC. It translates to CASSLGVGGIYEQYF. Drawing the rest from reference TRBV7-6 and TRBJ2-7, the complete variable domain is GAGVSQSPRYKVTKRGQDVALRCDPISGHVSLYWYRQALGQGPEFLTYFNYEAQQDKSGLPNDRFSAERPEGSISTLTIQRTEQRDSAMYRCASSLGVGGIYEQYFGPGTRLTVT.

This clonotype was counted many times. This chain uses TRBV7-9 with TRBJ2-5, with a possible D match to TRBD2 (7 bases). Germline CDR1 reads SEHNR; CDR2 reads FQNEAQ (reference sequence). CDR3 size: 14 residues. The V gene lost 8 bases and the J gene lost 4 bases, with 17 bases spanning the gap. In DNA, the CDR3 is TGTGCCAGCGATAGAGGGGGGGCTCGAGAGACCCAGTACTTC. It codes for CASDRGGARETQYF.

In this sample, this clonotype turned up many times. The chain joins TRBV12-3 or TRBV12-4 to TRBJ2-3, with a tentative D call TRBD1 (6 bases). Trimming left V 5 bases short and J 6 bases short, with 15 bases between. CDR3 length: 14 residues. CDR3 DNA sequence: TGTGCCAGCAGTCAAACAGGGCCCGAGGATACGCAGTATTTT. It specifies CASSQTGPEDTQYF.

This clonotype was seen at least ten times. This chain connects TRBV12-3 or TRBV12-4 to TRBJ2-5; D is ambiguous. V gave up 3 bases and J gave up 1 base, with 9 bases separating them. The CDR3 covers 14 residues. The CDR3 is CASSLNIIQETQYF. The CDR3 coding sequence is TGTGCCAGCAGTTTGAATATAATCCAAGAGACCCAGTACTTC.

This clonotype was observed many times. The chain's CDR3 is CATSPSGDGTDTQYF. CDR3 in DNA: TGTGCCACCAGCCCGAGCGGGGACGGAACAGATACGCAGTATTTT. V is TRBV15 and J is TRBJ2-3; 7 bases align to TRBD2. From germline, CDR1 is LNHNV and CDR2 YYDKDF (reference sequence). This CDR3 has 15 amino acids. Losses at the gene ends were 5 bases for V and 3 bases for J; bases not matched to a gene: 8.

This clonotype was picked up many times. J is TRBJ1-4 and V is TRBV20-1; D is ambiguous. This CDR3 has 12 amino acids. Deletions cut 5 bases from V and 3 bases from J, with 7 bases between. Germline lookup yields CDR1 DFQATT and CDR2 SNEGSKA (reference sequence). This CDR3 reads CSAPAANEKLFF. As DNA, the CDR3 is TGCAGTGCTCCGGCGGCTAATGAAAAACTGTTTTTT.

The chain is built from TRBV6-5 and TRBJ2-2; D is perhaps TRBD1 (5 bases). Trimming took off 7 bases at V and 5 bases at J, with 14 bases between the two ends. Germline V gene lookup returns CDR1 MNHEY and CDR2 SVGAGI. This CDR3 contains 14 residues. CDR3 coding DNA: TGTGCCAGCAATCAGGGTTCAAAAACCGGGGAGCTGTTTTTT. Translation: CASNQGSKTGELFF.

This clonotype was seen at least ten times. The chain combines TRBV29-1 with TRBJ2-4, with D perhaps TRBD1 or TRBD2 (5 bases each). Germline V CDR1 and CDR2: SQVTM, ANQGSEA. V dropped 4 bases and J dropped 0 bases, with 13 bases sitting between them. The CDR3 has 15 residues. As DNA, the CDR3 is TGCAGCGTTGGAGCGGACACCCTAGCCAAAAACATTCAGTACTTC. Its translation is CSVGADTLAKNIQYF.